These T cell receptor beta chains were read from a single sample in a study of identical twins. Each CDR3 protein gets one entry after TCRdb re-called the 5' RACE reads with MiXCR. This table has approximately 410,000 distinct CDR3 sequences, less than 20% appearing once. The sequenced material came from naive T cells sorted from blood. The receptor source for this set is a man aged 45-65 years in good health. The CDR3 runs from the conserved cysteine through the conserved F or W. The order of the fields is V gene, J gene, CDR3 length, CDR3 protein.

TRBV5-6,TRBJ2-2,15,CASRRRGLNTGELFF
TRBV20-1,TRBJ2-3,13,CRGGRVSTDTQYF
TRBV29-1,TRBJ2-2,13,CSAGQTNTGELFF
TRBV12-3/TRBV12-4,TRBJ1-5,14,CASSLGSWDQPQHF
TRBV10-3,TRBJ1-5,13,CAISEAGDQPQHF
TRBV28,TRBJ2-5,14,CASSLAGTTRGQYF
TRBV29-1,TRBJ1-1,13,CSVGGPWDTEAFF
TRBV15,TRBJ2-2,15,CATSRDRENTGELFF
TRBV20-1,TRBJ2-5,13,CSAARTAKETQYF
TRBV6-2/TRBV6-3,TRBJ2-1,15,CASSYRASGGYEQFF
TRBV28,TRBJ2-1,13,CASSSLTSGSQFF
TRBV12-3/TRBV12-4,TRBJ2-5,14,CASSFSGPQETQYF
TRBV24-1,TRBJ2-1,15,CATSDPGISYNEQFF
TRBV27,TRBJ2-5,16,CASSLRYRGRGETQYF
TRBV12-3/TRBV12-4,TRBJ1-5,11,CASSFGGPQHF
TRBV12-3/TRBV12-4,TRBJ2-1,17,CASSFRGFSNSYNEQFF
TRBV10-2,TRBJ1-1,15,CASSRDRGRFSEAFF
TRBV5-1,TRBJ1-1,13,CASSFTILAEAFF
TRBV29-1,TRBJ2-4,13,CSVGDRAKNIQYF
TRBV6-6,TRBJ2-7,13,CASSRTTGYEQYF
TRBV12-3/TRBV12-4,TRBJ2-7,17,CASSFGTETGKVGEQYF
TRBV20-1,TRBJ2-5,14,CSASVGGVRETQYF
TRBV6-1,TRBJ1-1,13,CASSVAASLHSFF
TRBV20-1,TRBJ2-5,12,CSVGTGRETQYF
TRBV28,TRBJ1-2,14,CASRSGQAGYGYTF
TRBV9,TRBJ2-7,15,CASSVVSGQPDEQYF
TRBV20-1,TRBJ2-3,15,CSAQGVAGSIDTQYF